The source of this T cell receptor beta chain is a study of shared clonotypes between healthy human individuals. The study, taken as a whole, reports: Despite large depth, sorted-subset datasets appeared incompletely sequenced.

The sample holds many counts of this clone. Its matching antigen is unknown. This table comes from immunoSEQ multiplex PCR, and its TCRdb copy is limited to in-frame clones, with some not included. Of 550,000 to 700,000 clones in the sample, 73% were seen once. Germline values: CDR1 MDHEN, CDR2 SYDVKM. This CDR3 comprises 14 residues. The J segment lost 14 bases and the V segment lost 2 bases, leaving 13 bases of the junction unmatched. The sequence was collected from a woman aged 30 to 39 in good health. The sequenced material came from memory CD4+ T cells sorted from blood. The subset was: CD45RA-negative fraction. The chain has TRBV28 and TRBJ1-2; 8 nucleotides align to TRBD1. CDR3 nucleotide sequence: TGTGCCAGCAGTTTAATGGAGAGGACAGGGAGGGCGACCTTC. It is translated as CASSLMERTGRATF.